This TCR beta chain stems from a study of beta chain features in type 1 diabetes. Study results and limitations: High TCR expression in some cells could lead to their over-representation in cDNA sequencing.

As concerns this clone: Its specificity is unknown.

CDR1 is SQVTM and CDR2 is ANQGSEA in the germline V gene. The CDR3 runs 12 residues. Trimming removed 7 bases at V and 3 bases at J, with 10 bases between. Expressed TCRB transcripts were sequenced, since all the RNA that had been isolated was reverse transcribed. Mean read depth for naive, central memory and regulatory T cell samples was some 3.8 million reads. TCRdb's copy holds only in-frame clones and misses some; the assay was immunoSEQ multiplex PCR. Of around 330,000 clones listed, about 10% are singletons. This chain uses TRBV29-1 with TRBJ1-5; a possible D gene is TRBD1 (6 bases). Sequencing was carried out using naive CD4+ T cells from blood. The sequence was collected from a woman in her 30s in good health. The CDR3 region is CSEDRHNQPQHF. CDR3 DNA: TGCAGCGAAGACAGGCACAATCAGCCCCAGCATTTT.